This T cell receptor beta chain stems from a study of cytomegalovirus exposure and HLA in healthy donors. The PCR used 60 Vbeta and 13 Jbeta primers. Method: immunoSEQ multiplex PCR; TCRdb's copy keeps in-frame clones and lacks some. The data show about 160,000 clones, about 84% seen once. Germline CDR1 and CDR2: SGHRS and YFSETQ. This CDR3 is 15 amino acids long. With 0 bases removed from V and 3 bases from J, the gap between germline ends came to 10 bases. This clonotype originated in a man aged 50 to 59 in good health and CMV-seropositive. The chain couples TRBV5-1 to TRBJ2-1; a weak D match, TRBD2 (5 bases). Sequenced: PBMCs. The CDR3 loop is CASSLVRDGYNEQFF. CDR3 in DNA: TGCGCCAGCAGCTTGGTCCGGGATGGCTACAATGAGCAGTTCTTC.